This entry is about one TCR beta chain. What it binds is unknown. CD25-based Treg depletion was applied to purified naive CD4+ T cells. Overall study results and limits: Tumor memory CD4+ T cell TCR gene usage clustered with blood and lymph node memory CD4+ cells and lymph node naive CD4+ cells.

The germline V gene has CDR1 MNHEY and CDR2 SMNVEV (reference sequence). The CDR3 contains 14 residues. V lost 3 bases to trimming and J lost 5 bases, with 13 bases between them. After constant-region reverse-primer amplification, full-length variable regions underwent semi-nested PCR with Nested Universal Primer A. TCRdb processed the 5' RACE reads anew with MiXCR; each CDR3 protein has one entry. This table has over 50,000 distinct CDR3 sequences, around 30% appearing once. The TCR sequence derives from a female donor with breast cancer. The V call is TRBV27, the J call TRBJ1-1, with D unclear. What was sequenced was tumor-infiltrating naive CD4+ T cells sorted from the breast tumor. Subset noted: naive CD4+ T cells, CD4+CD45RA+CD25-. CDR3 residues: CASSLSGARTEAFF. In nucleotides, the CDR3 is TGTGCCAGCAGTTTGAGCGGCGCGCGGACTGAAGCTTTCTTT.